The rows below give T cell receptor beta chains drawn from one sample of a study of blood T cell repertoires in COVID-19. TCRdb keeps only in-frame clones here, not all; method: immunoSEQ multiplex PCR. The sample includes nearly 350,000 clones, more than 70% of them seen just once. The specimen was peripheral blood. The receptors originated from a man between 25 and 39 years old with active or convalescent COVID-19. CDR3s include the opening cysteine and the closing phenylalanine or tryptophan. D genes are given only for firm matches. Some rows have no size entry. The others give once, few or many, or a class for an expanded clone.

j_call clone_size v_call d_call cdr3_aa cdr3_nt
TRBJ2-7 - TRBV7-9 - CASSLKAAGYEQYF TGTGCCAGCAGCTTAAAGGCAGCGGGCTACGAGCAGTACTTC
TRBJ1-6 - TRBV5-1 TRBD1 CASAAGGNSPLHF TGCGCCAGCGCCGCAGGGGGGAATTCACCCCTCCACTTT
TRBJ2-7 - TRBV9 TRBD2 CASSVDAGVVEQYF TGTGCCAGCAGCGTAGACGCGGGAGTGGTCGAGCAGTACTTC
TRBJ2-1 once TRBV12-3/TRBV12-4 - CASSGGEQFF TGTGCCAGCAGCGGGGGTGAGCAGTTCTTC
TRBJ2-1 - TRBV11-3 - CASSLSGRPDNEQFF TGTGCCAGCAGCCTAAGCGGCAGACCCGACAATGAGCAGTTCTTC
TRBJ1-2 - TRBV7-9 - CASSFGGAVLYGYTF TGTGCCAGCAGTTTCGGGGGGGCCGTACTCTATGGCTACACCTTC
TRBJ2-3 - TRBV3-1/TRBV3-2 - CASRDRLRGTDTQYF TGTGCCAGCAGAGACAGGTTAAGGGGCACAGATACGCAGTATTTT
TRBJ2-7 - TRBV3-1/TRBV3-2 - CASSQDPSRRGEQYF TGTGCCAGCAGCCAAGACCCGTCCCGGAGAGGCGAGCAGTACTTC
TRBJ2-7 - TRBV12-3/TRBV12-4 - CASSWDNYEQYF TGTGCCAGCAGTTGGGACAACTACGAGCAGTACTTC
TRBJ1-1 - TRBV5-6 - CASSLATEAFF TGTGCCAGCAGCTTGGCGACTGAAGCTTTCTTT
TRBJ2-1 - TRBV10-3 TRBD2 CAISEPGEGTRVQFF TGTGCCATCAGTGAACCGGGGGAGGGGACTAGGGTTCAGTTCTTC
TRBJ2-7 - TRBV5-5 - CASSPPTGEQYF TGTGCCAGCAGCCCCCCCACGGGTGAGCAGTACTTC
TRBJ1-2 - TRBV18 TRBD1 CASSPTGGGGGYTF TGTGCCAGCTCACCAACAGGGGGCGGCGGTGGCTACACCTTC
TRBJ2-1 - TRBV24-1 TRBD1 CATSDPGQGGMHEQFF TGTGCCACCAGTGATCCAGGACAGGGGGGGATGCATGAGCAGTTCTTC
TRBJ1-2 - TRBV11-2 TRBD1 CASSWPRDRGRNGYTF TGTGCCAGCAGCTGGCCTCGGGACAGGGGGCGGAATGGCTACACCTTC
TRBJ2-6 - TRBV4-1 TRBD2 CASSQGLAGWVGSGANVLTF TGCGCCAGCAGCCAAGGCCTAGCGGGATGGGTGGGATCTGGGGCCAACGTCCTGACTTTC
TRBJ1-5 - TRBV2 - CASRDRGNQPQHF TGTGCCAGCAGGGATAGGGGAAATCAGCCCCAGCATTTT
TRBJ2-7 - TRBV5-6 TRBD2 CASSLLAGGNYEQYF TGTGCCAGCAGCTTGCTAGCGGGGGGCAACTACGAGCAGTACTTC
TRBJ1-2 - TRBV30 - CAWSVILRGGYTF TGTGCCTGGAGTGTAATCTTACGGGGTGGCTACACCTTC
TRBJ2-4 - TRBV7-2 - CASSAGTQNIQYF TGTGCCAGCAGCGCCGGGACACAAAACATTCAGTACTTC
TRBJ2-2 - TRBV6-1 - CASSATWTPNTGELFF TGTGCCAGCAGTGCTACCTGGACACCGAACACCGGGGAGCTGTTTTTT
TRBJ1-6 - TRBV30 - CAWMGDSHNSPLHF TGTGCCTGGATGGGGGACTCGCATAATTCACCCCTCCACTTT
TRBJ2-1 - TRBV3-1/TRBV3-2 - CASSPRTLSSYNEQFF TGTGCCAGCAGCCCTCGGACTTTGAGCTCCTACAATGAGCAGTTCTTC
TRBJ2-5 - TRBV15 - CATSKDRRQQETQYF TGTGCCACCAGTAAAGACAGGAGACAACAAGAGACCCAGTACTTC
TRBJ2-5 - TRBV29-1 - CSVKVGAERGETQYF TGCAGCGTTAAAGTAGGGGCCGAAAGGGGAGAGACCCAGTACTTC
TRBJ2-7 - TRBV9 - CASSGSGSSYEQYF TGTGCCAGCAGCGGTAGCGGATCCTCCTACGAGCAGTACTTC
TRBJ2-4 - TRBV3-1/TRBV3-2 - CASSRLSPGVGNIQYF TGTGCCAGCAGCCGGCTATCCCCAGGGGTCGGAAACATTCAGTACTTC
TRBJ2-2 - TRBV4-3 - CASSQVEQFTGELFF TGCGCCAGCAGCCAAGTGGAACAGTTCACCGGGGAGCTGTTTTTT
TRBJ2-1 once TRBV29-1 TRBD2 CSVRLARNEQFF TGCAGCGTCAGACTAGCCAGGAATGAGCAGTTCTTC
TRBJ1-1 few TRBV7-2 TRBD1 CASSLDRRNTEAFF TGTGCCAGCAGCCTGGACAGGAGGAACACTGAAGCTTTCTTT
TRBJ1-2 many TRBV28 TRBD1 CASRLYRGGGYTF TGTGCCAGCAGGCTTTACAGGGGAGGTGGCTACACCTTC
TRBJ1-6 - TRBV24-1 TRBD1 CATSSGTGDSPLHF TGTGCCACCAGTTCCGGGACAGGGGATTCACCCCTCCACTTT
TRBJ2-3 few TRBV10-3 TRBD2 CAISGLAGGQDTQYF TGTGCCATCAGTGGGCTAGCGGGGGGGCAAGATACGCAGTATTTT
TRBJ2-7 - TRBV11-3 - CASSLGILAGEQYF TGTGCCAGCAGCTTAGGGATCTTAGCTGGCGAGCAGTACTTC
TRBJ2-7 - TRBV7-9 TRBD1 CASSFGMGQGSYEQYF TGTGCCAGCAGCTTTGGTATGGGACAGGGCTCCTACGAGCAGTACTTC
TRBJ2-5 - TRBV30 TRBD2 CARLAEGETQYF TGTGCCCGACTAGCGGAGGGGGAGACCCAGTACTTC
TRBJ1-2 - TRBV20-1 - CSASGVRDGYTF TGCAGTGCTAGTGGGGTGAGGGATGGCTACACCTTC
TRBJ2-3 - TRBV6-2/TRBV6-3 TRBD2 CASSSIQREREVLTDTQYF TGTGCCAGCAGCTCAATCCAACGTGAGCGGGAGGTCCTCACAGATACGCAGTATTTT
TRBJ2-1 - TRBV9 - CASSWEGGGDEQFF TGTGCCAGCAGCTGGGAAGGAGGGGGCGATGAGCAGTTCTTC
TRBJ1-2 - TRBV3-1/TRBV3-2 - CASSQDWEGLYGYTF TGTGCCAGCAGCCAAGATTGGGAAGGACTCTATGGCTACACCTTC
TRBJ2-1 - TRBV21-1 - CASSKGGLAVPYNEQFF TGTGCCAGCAGCAAAGGGGGACTAGCGGTCCCCTACAATGAGCAGTTCTTC
TRBJ1-2 - TRBV6-2/TRBV6-3 - CASSCPGEGVGEGGYTF TGTGCCAGCAGTTGCCCGGGGGAGGGCGTGGGTGAAGGAGGCTACACCTTC
TRBJ1-2 once TRBV28 - CASSLPSWAYGYTF TGTGCCAGCAGTTTGCCGTCCTGGGCCTATGGCTACACCTTC
TRBJ1-1 few TRBV9 TRBD1 CASSARQGKRTGNTEAFF TGTGCCAGCAGCGCGCGACAGGGGAAGAGAACGGGGAACACTGAAGCTTTCTTT
TRBJ1-2 - TRBV3-1/TRBV3-2 - CASTGGYGYTF TGTGCCAGCACCGGGGGGTATGGCTACACCTTC